These 32 T cell receptor beta chains were sequenced from one sample in a study of radiotherapy plus CTLA-4 blockade in lung cancer. Assay: immunoSEQ multiplex PCR; the TCRdb copy retains only in-frame clones and omits some. The sample has fewer than 55,000 clones, about 85% seen once. This sample comprised peripheral blood, obtained from a patient treated with radiotherapy plus ipilimumab. These receptors were collected from a human donor with non-small cell lung cancer whose response to radiotherapy plus ipilimumab could not be evaluated.

CDR3 residues: CASSLFGRTPNTEAFF. The DNA for the CDR3 is TGCGCCAGCAGCTTATTTGGAAGGACACCGAACACTGAAGCTTTCTTT. This rearrangement joins TRBV5-1 to TRBJ1-1, with D maybe TRBD1 (5 bases). The germline V gene encodes CDR1 SGHRS and CDR2 YFSETQ. Trimming shortened V by 2 bases and J by 1 base, and 15 bases separated the two germline ends. The CDR3 sequence is 16 residues long.

This clone has a handful of counts. The junction shows a germline mismatch at one end, possibly a read error. The sample contains more than one DNA sequence encoding this CDR3. This chain links TRBV20-1 with TRBJ2-7; weak D call: TRBD1 (5 bases). Germline V gene sequence: CDR1 DFQATT, CDR2 SNEGSKA (reference sequence). This CDR3 contains 11 residues. CDR3 amino acids: CSAGDSYEQYF. The CDR3 DNA follows: TGCAGTGCTGGAGACAGCTACGAGCAGTACTTC.

This sequence joins TRBV7-9 and TRBJ2-5; 9 bases are a match to TRBD1. This CDR3 has 13 amino acids. Germline CDR1 SEHNR, CDR2 FQNEAQ (reference sequence). Trimming removed 5 bases from V and 5 bases from J; junction bases left unmatched: 3. CDR3: CASSQGTGETQYF. DNA for the CDR3: TGTGCCAGCAGCCAAGGGACAGGGGAGACCCAGTACTTC.

The V gene is TRBV7-6, the J gene TRBJ1-5; TRBD1 matches 8 bases. This CDR3 comprises 15 residues. V dropped 1 base and J dropped 5; count of bases not matched to a gene: 4. Germline lookup yields CDR1 SGHVS and CDR2 FNYEAQ. This chain's CDR3 is CASSLETGEDQPQHF. The CDR3 DNA sequence: TGTGCCAGCAGCTTAGAGACAGGGGAGGATCAGCCCCAGCATTTT.

The chain recombines TRBV2 with TRBJ2-3; 7 nucleotides align to TRBD1. CDR3 length: 15 residues. J gave up 4 bases and V 5 bases, and 9 bases lay outside the gene matches. In germline, CDR1 is SNHLY, CDR2 FYNNEI. As DNA, the CDR3 is TGTGCCAGCAGTCCAGCCGGGACAGCCTCAGATACGCAGTATTTT. It codes for CASSPAGTASDTQYF.

This chain uses TRBV11-3 with TRBJ2-3; D unresolved. Trimming stripped 4 bases from V and 2 bases from J, with 7 bases between. The CDR3 consists of 13 residues. Germline V gene data show CDR1 as SGHNT and CDR2 as YENEEA. Here the CDR3 DNA reads TGTGCCAGCAGCTCCGACTTCACAGATACGCAGTATTTT. It encodes CASSSDFTDTQYF.

The chain joins TRBV5-6 to TRBJ2-5, with D possibly matching TRBD2 (5 bases). Trimming took 0 bases from V and 6 from J, leaving 12 bases between them. Germline CDR1 reads SGHDT; CDR2 reads YYEEEE. The CDR3 contains 14 residues. Here the CDR3 reads CASSLGAGEKTQYF. In nucleotides, the CDR3 is TGTGCCAGCAGCTTGGGGGCCGGGGAAAAGACCCAGTACTTC.

The chain combines TRBV6-6 with TRBJ2-2, with D tentatively TRBD1 (6 bases). V was trimmed by 7 bases and J by 1 base, leaving 13 bases between them. The CDR3 consists of 15 residues. Germline V gene lookup returns CDR1 MNHNY and CDR2 SVGAGI (reference sequence). CDR3 protein: CASILQGQNTGELFF. The CDR3 nucleotides are TGTGCCAGCATACTACAGGGACAGAACACCGGGGAGCTGTTTTTT.

This chain connects TRBV6-6 to TRBJ1-5; 7 bases map to TRBD1. The germline V gene encodes CDR1 MNHNY and CDR2 SVGAGI (reference sequence). V was clipped by 6 bases and J by 5 bases; unmatched bases: 7. The CDR3 runs 14 residues. The CDR3 DNA sequence: TGTGCCAGCAGAAGACAGGGCAGGGATCAGCCCCAGCATTTT. It encodes CASRRQGRDQPQHF.

This chain joins TRBV5-4 and TRBJ1-2, with 8 bases matching TRBD1. The CDR3 extends over 15 amino acids. Germline V gene sequence: CDR1 SGHNT, CDR2 YYREEE (reference sequence). V shed 1 base, J shed 4 bases, and the junction held 6 bases outside the gene matches. CDR3 sequence reads: CASSLWDRSFYGYTF. CDR3 sequence (DNA): TGTGCCAGCAGCTTGTGGGACAGGTCTTTCTATGGCTACACCTTC.

J is TRBJ1-1 and V is TRBV4-3; no clear D. Looked up from germline, CDR1 is LGHNA and CDR2 is YSLEER. The CDR3 consists of 14 residues. The V end was cut by 0 bases, the J end by 5 bases, with 10 bases between. CDR3 sequence reads: CASSQDRVGTEAFF. CDR3 nucleotide sequence: TGCGCCAGCAGCCAAGATCGCGTCGGTACTGAAGCTTTCTTT.

The V call is TRBV7-9, the J call TRBJ2-7; tentative D call: TRBD2 (5 bases). The V end was cut by 3 bases, the J end by 2 bases, with 11 bases between. The CDR3 is 14 amino acids. CDR1 and CDR2 from the germline V gene are SEHNR and FQNEAQ (reference sequence). Written as DNA, the CDR3 is TGTGCCAGCAGCTTTGCGGGCCTGGCCTACGAGCAGTACTTC. It codes for CASSFAGLAYEQYF.

V usage is TRBV11-3 and J usage is TRBJ2-3, with 10 bases aligning to TRBD2. Trimming removed 5 bases from V and 2 bases from J; junction bases left unmatched: 4. This CDR3 has 15 residues. Germline V gene sequence: CDR1 SGHNT, CDR2 YENEEA. The CDR3 nucleotides read TGTGCCAGCAGCAGGACTAGCGGTTACACAGATACGCAGTATTTT. Translation gives CASSRTSGYTDTQYF.

The chain carries TRBV6-5 and TRBJ1-1; no firm D call. This CDR3 has 11 residues. Deletions cut 6 bases from V and 8 bases from J, with 10 bases between. Germline CDR1 reads MNHEY; CDR2 reads SVGAGI. CDR3 sequence reads: CASRDSREAFF. The CDR3 nucleotides read TGTGCCAGCAGAGACTCTCGGGAAGCTTTCTTT.

This clone was found once. This rearrangement joins TRBV20-1 to TRBJ1-1; 7 bases align to TRBD1. Germline V gives CDR1 DFQATT, CDR2 SNEGSKA (reference sequence). J gave up 8 bases and V 6 bases, and 6 bases lay outside the gene matches. CDR3 size: 11 residues. CDR3 sequence (DNA): TGCAGTGCGATTCCGGGACAGGAAGCTTTCTTT. Protein: CSAIPGQEAFF.

The chain is built from TRBV28 and TRBJ1-5; D unresolved. V shed 6 bases and J shed 4 bases, with 7 bases lying between them. This CDR3 is built from 12 residues. Germline V gene lookup returns CDR1 MDHEN and CDR2 SYDVKM. CDR3 sequence reads: CASSPENQPQHF. The CDR3 DNA reads as TGTGCCAGCAGCCCGGAGAATCAGCCCCAGCATTTT.

This clone came up a few times. This chain uses TRBV7-2 with TRBJ1-3; no clear D. Germline V CDR1 and CDR2: SGHTA, FQGNSA. The V and J ends lost 3 bases and 3 bases respectively, with 6 bases between them. This CDR3 is built from 13 residues. The CDR3 sequence is CASSFYSGNTIYF. CDR3 DNA: TGTGCCAGCAGCTTTTACAGTGGAAACACCATATATTTT.

This chain links TRBV10-3 with TRBJ2-7; maybe TRBD1 (5 bases). The CDR3 length is 14 residues. Trimming removed 2 bases from V and 2 bases from J, with 10 bases in between. Germline V gives CDR1 ENHRY, CDR2 SYGVKD. CDR3 residues: CAISETRQTYEQYF. In nucleotides, the CDR3 is TGTGCCATCAGTGAGACGAGACAGACCTACGAGCAGTACTTC.

This clone was seen a single time. This sequence joins TRBV6-1 and TRBJ1-2; possible D gene TRBD1, 5 bases. Between the trimmed V and J ends, which lost 7 bases and 1 base, there was a span of 10 bases. The CDR3 loop spans 13 amino acids. Germline CDR1 reads MNHNS; CDR2 reads SASEGT. The chain's CDR3 is CASKTGLNYGYTF. CDR3 DNA: TGTGCCAGCAAAACAGGCCTTAACTATGGCTACACCTTC.

The chain joins TRBV29-1 to TRBJ2-2, with D maybe TRBD1 (6 bases). The CDR3 extends over 13 amino acids. The germline V gene has CDR1 SQVTM and CDR2 ANQGSEA. With 7 bases removed from V and 8 bases from J, the gap between germline ends came to 17 bases. In nucleotides, the CDR3 is TGCAGCGGGGTGGGGGCCGTCGGGGGGGAGCTGTTTTTT. This sequence encodes CSGVGAVGGELFF.

The chain couples TRBV28 to TRBJ2-7; TRBD2 is a possible D gene (6 bases). Germline V gives CDR1 MDHEN, CDR2 SYDVKM. This CDR3 contains 14 residues. Trimming stripped 7 bases from V and 6 bases from J, with 19 bases between. The CDR3 loop reads CASTFLGGGLEQYF. The CDR3 DNA reads as TGTGCCAGCACCTTTCTGGGAGGAGGGCTCGAGCAGTACTTC. Complete variable domain (other parts from reference TRBV28 and TRBJ2-7): DVKVTQSSRYLVKRTGEKVFLECVQDMDHENMFWYRQDPGLGLRLIYFSYDVKMKEKGDIPEGYSVSREKKERFSLILESASTNQTSMYLCASTFLGGGLEQYFGPGTRLTVT.

The chain is built from TRBV9 and TRBJ2-5; D perhaps matches TRBD1 (5 bases). The CDR3 consists of 14 residues. Germline V gene lookup returns CDR1 SGDLS and CDR2 YYNGEE. The ends were cut back, 0 bases at V and 1 base at J, with 7 bases in the middle. The CDR3 region has the DNA TGTGCCAGCAGCGTAGGACAGTCCCAAGAGACCCAGTACTTC. It codes for CASSVGQSQETQYF.

DNA of the CDR3: TGTGCCAGCAGTTACCTGCAGGGGGACTACACCTTC. This translates into CASSYLQGDYTF. This rearrangement joins TRBV6-5 to TRBJ1-2; 7 bases match TRBD1. V was clipped by 2 bases and J by 10 bases; unmatched bases: 4. There are 12 residues in the CDR3. Germline lookup yields CDR1 MNHEY and CDR2 SVGAGI.

The chain carries TRBV5-4 and TRBJ2-2; 16 bases match TRBD2. Germline V CDR1 and CDR2: SGHNT, YYREEE (reference sequence). J lost 7 bases, V lost 4 bases, and 4 bases had no gene match. This CDR3 has 16 residues. The CDR3, as DNA: TGTGCCAGCAGCCCGGGGACTAGCGGGAGGGTCGGGGAGCTGTTTTTT. It codes for CASSPGTSGRVGELFF. Together with reference TRBV5-4 and TRBJ2-2, the CDR3 gives the full variable domain: ETGVTQSPTHLIKTRGQQVTLRCSSQSGHNTVSWYQQALGQGPQFIFQYYREEENGRGNFPPRFSGLQFPNYSSELNVNALELDDSALYLCASSPGTSGRVGELFFGEGSRLTVL.

The chain joins TRBV7-8 to TRBJ2-7; TRBD2 matches at 9 bases. V was pared by 10 bases and J by 5 bases, with 9 bases of the junction left unmatched. Germline lookup yields CDR1 SGHVS and CDR2 FQNEAQ. The CDR3 length is 13 residues. The CDR3 sequence: CANSLAGNNEQYF. The CDR3 bases are TGTGCCAACTCACTAGCGGGTAATAACGAGCAGTACTTC.

The chain has TRBV13 and TRBJ2-3; D gene unclear. Between the trimmed V and J ends, which lost 5 bases and 7 bases, there was a span of 13 bases. The CDR3 contains 13 residues. CDR1 is PRHDT, CDR2 FYEKMQ, per germline (reference sequence). CDR3 region: CASSQTRQHTQYF. CDR3 bases: TGTGCCAGCAGCCAGACTCGGCAACATACGCAGTATTTT.

This chain uses TRBV7-3 with TRBJ2-5; tentative D call: TRBD2 (6 bases). Germline V gives CDR1 SGHTA, CDR2 FQGTGA. With 2 bases removed from V and 2 bases from J, the gap between germline ends came to 12 bases. The CDR3 covers 15 residues. The CDR3 DNA reads TGTGCCAGCAGCTTATTAGCCGGACTACAAGAGACCCAGTACTTC. As protein: CASSLLAGLQETQYF.

The J gene is TRBJ2-2, the V gene TRBV9; D is unclear. The CDR3 has 11 residues. V shed 6 bases and J shed 3 bases, with 3 bases lying between them. Germline loops: CDR1 SGDLS, CDR2 YYNGEE. The DNA for the CDR3 is TGTGCCAGCACCGACACCGGGGAGCTGTTTTTT. Amino acid sequence: CASTDTGELFF.

The V gene is TRBV27, the J gene TRBJ1-2, with a weak D call TRBD1 (5 bases). The CDR3 runs 15 residues. Germline V lookup: CDR1 MNHEY, CDR2 SMNVEV (reference sequence). V shed 2 bases and J shed 6 bases, with 16 bases lying between them. CDR3 DNA: TGTGCCAGCAGTTTAACCCTTCCCAGGGAACATGGCTACACCTTC. Its protein is CASSLTLPREHGYTF.

V gene TRBV19 combines with J gene TRBJ1-5, with D possibly being TRBD1 (6 bases). Between the trimmed V and J ends, which lost 5 bases and 7 bases, there was a span of 12 bases. The CDR3 is made up of 13 amino acids. Germline loops: CDR1 LNHDA, CDR2 SQIVND (reference sequence). In DNA form, the CDR3 reads TGTGCCAGTAGTGGACAGATCCCCCAGCCCCAGCATTTT. This gives the protein CASSGQIPQPQHF. The full variable domain, rest sourced from reference TRBV19 and TRBJ1-5, is DGGITQSPKYLFRKEGQNVTLSCEQNLNHDAMYWYRQDPGQGLRLIYYSQIVNDFQKGDIAEGYSVSREKKESFPLTVTSAQKNPTAFYLCASSGQIPQPQHFGDGTRLSIL.

The chain links TRBV10-3 to TRBJ1-2; no clear D. V gave up 0 bases and J gave up 4 bases, with 6 bases separating them. Per the germline V gene, CDR1 is ENHRY and CDR2 is SYGVKD. This CDR3 has 13 residues. In nucleotides, the CDR3 is TGTGCCATCAGTGAGTCTGTCGGCTATGGCTACACCTTC. It specifies CAISESVGYGYTF.

The chain recombines TRBV5-1 with TRBJ1-1; the D is unclear. The germline CDR1 and CDR2 sequences are SGHRS and YFSETQ. The CDR3 covers 14 residues. V was shortened by 2 bases and J by 3 bases, with 11 bases between the two germline ends. The CDR3 protein is CASSFYPDYTEAFF. In nucleotides, the CDR3 is TGCGCCAGCAGCTTTTATCCGGACTACACTGAAGCTTTCTTT.